Reported below is one T cell receptor beta chain. What it binds is unknown. The CDR3 loop spans 15 amino acids. After removal of 2 bases from V and 2 bases from J, the junction contained 5 bases not matched to a gene. Germline loops: CDR1 ENHRY, CDR2 SYGVKD. This entry is derived from a study of cytomegalovirus exposure and HLA in healthy donors. Turning to the study itself: An early data release held tens of millions of unique TCRs from HLA-typed donors. General study findings and limits: In a later analysis, HLA-associated beta chains showed higher expansion and lower generation probabilities than comparable chains. In a later analysis, most CMV-associated TCR beta chains appeared HLA-restricted.

Use of 60 Vbeta and 13 Jbeta primers characterized the PCR. Produced via immunoSEQ multiplex PCR; TCRdb's table is partial and in-frame only. The sample contains roughly 130,000 clones, over 70% of which appear only once. Specimen: PBMCs. The source of this sequence is a woman aged 55-70 years in good health and CMV-seropositive. The chain couples TRBV10-3 to TRBJ2-7; 8 bases are a match to TRBD1. CDR3 residues: CAISEPDRVTYEQYF. The CDR3 region has the DNA TGTGCCATCAGTGAGCCGGACAGGGTGACCTACGAGCAGTACTTC.